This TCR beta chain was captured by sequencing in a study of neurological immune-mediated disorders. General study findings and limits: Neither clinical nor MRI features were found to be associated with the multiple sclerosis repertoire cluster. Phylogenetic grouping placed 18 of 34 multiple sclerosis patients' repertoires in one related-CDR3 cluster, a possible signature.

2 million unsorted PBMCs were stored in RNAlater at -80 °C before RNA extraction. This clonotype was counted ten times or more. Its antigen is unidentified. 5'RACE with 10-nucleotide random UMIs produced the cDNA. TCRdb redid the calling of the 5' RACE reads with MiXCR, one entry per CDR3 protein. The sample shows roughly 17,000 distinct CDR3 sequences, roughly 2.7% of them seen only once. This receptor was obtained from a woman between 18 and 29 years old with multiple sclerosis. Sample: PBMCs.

The CDR3 DNA reads as TGTGCCACCAGTGTGCGGGGGGGCCCATCCGATACGCAGTATTTT. Encoded protein: CATSVRGGPSDTQYF. The chain is built from TRBV24-1 and TRBJ2-3; 9 positions match TRBD2. This CDR3 contains 15 residues. The trim removed 5 bases at V and 6 bases at J, leaving 8 bases unmatched. Germline V gene sequence: CDR1 KGHDR, CDR2 SFDVKD.